This TCR beta chain comes out of a study of blood T cell repertoires in COVID-19. Assay used: immunoSEQ multiplex PCR; TCRdb lists only in-frame clones, some missing. The table shows some 69,000 clones, with 79% occurring only once. The TCR originated in a man aged 55 to 69 with acute or convalescent COVID-19. The sample consisted of peripheral blood.

In DNA, the CDR3 is TGTGCCAGTACCACTAGGCGGGCTGGCGGTAGAGATACGCAGTATTTT. This translates into CASTTRRAGGRDTQYF. This sequence joins TRBV19 and TRBJ2-3; possibly TRBD2 for D (5 bases). V lost 7 bases and J lost 5, with 22 bases in between. The germline V gene has CDR1 LNHDA and CDR2 SQIVND (reference sequence). The length of the CDR3 is 16 residues.